Here is one T cell receptor (beta chain) with its context. The data are from a study of resident and recirculating memory T cells in vitiligo. CDR1 is SSHAT, CDR2 FNYEAQ, per germline (reference sequence). This CDR3 is built from 16 residues. The ends were cut back, 5 bases at V and 4 bases at J, with 19 bases in the middle. Data came from immunoSEQ multiplex PCR; TCRdb stores just in-frame clones and leaves some out. The sample includes around 40,000 clones, around 90% of them seen just once. The gene calls are TRBV7-7 and TRBJ2-3, with D perhaps TRBD2 (6 bases). The sequencing input was blood. The source of this sequence is a male donor with vitiligo. CDR3 nucleotide sequence: TGTGCCAGCAGCGGAACGGGACTTTTCCTCGCAGATACGCAGTATTTT. Protein: CASSGTGLFLADTQYF.